This entry is about one T cell receptor beta chain. Its antigen is unknown. V was clipped by 4 bases and J by 5 bases, with 12 bases between them. Germline V gene lookup returns CDR1 LGHNA and CDR2 YNFKEQ. CDR3 size: 14 residues. This entry comes from a study of T-cell memory formation after mild COVID-19. Study-level information: TCR clusters were mostly donor specific.

Study-wide findings and caveats: Within pre-infection memory, some responding clones were found, suggesting cross-reactive memory joined. Later expanders leaned CD4+, whereas day 15 to 85 contracting clones were balanced CD4/CD8.

5'RACE with constant-segment primers built TCRalpha and TCRbeta cDNA libraries with UMIs. TCRdb redid the calling of the 5' RACE reads with MiXCR, one entry per CDR3 protein. The profile covers approximately 260,000 distinct CDR3 sequences, with approximately 19% appearing a single time and roughly 24% taken by the ten largest. The sample consisted of PBMCs or a T cell subset sorted from them (not recorded which). V is TRBV4-2 and J is TRBJ2-1; maybe TRBD2 (5 bases). The source of this sequence is a young man who had mild COVID-19 (a few samples of this study predate the infection). Cell type and time point are not known. The CDR3 protein is CASSPRGFNNEQFF. Written as DNA, the CDR3 is TGTGCCAGCAGCCCTCGAGGGTTCAACAATGAGCAGTTCTTC.